Listed below are T cell receptor beta chains from one sample, sequenced in a study of T-cell reconstitution after alpha-beta-depleted transplantation in children. One entry per CDR3 protein results from TCRdb running MiXCR on the PCR reads. In the table there are a few hundred thousand distinct CDR3 sequences, 13% of which are singletons. The sequencing here drew on PBMCs, taken from the stem cell graft. The receptor set was obtained from a human donor who donated a stem cell graft to a child with Fanconi anemia. The CDR3 runs from the conserved cysteine through the conserved F or W. D genes are given only for firm matches. For some rows the clone size is stated as once, few or many, or as a class when expanded; others skip it.

D	J	size	V	DNA	CDR3
TRBD2	TRBJ2-1	few	TRBV5-1	TGCGCCAGCAGCTTGGAGTTAGCGGGGGGGTCAACCTACAATGAGCAGTTCTTC	CASSLELAGGSTYNEQFF
.	TRBJ1-1	few	TRBV18	TGTGCCAGCTCCCAATCACAGGCGGCTGAAAACACTGAAGCTTTCTTT	CASSQSQAAENTEAFF
.	TRBJ1-6	.	TRBV27	TGTGCCAGCAGTTTTTTGGGCAGTGGCTCACCCCTCCACTTT	CASSFLGSGSPLHF
.	TRBJ1-6	few	TRBV11-2	TGTGCCAGCAGCTTACAGGGGACGTATTCACCCCTCCACTTT	CASSLQGTYSPLHF
TRBD1	TRBJ1-4	many	TRBV7-2	TGTGCCAGCAGCTTAGCGCAGGGGGCTGTTGGAGAAAAACTGTTTTTT	CASSLAQGAVGEKLFF
TRBD1	TRBJ2-1	many	TRBV20-1	TGCAGTGCTAGTGTAACCGGGACAGGCCTTATAGGTAACTACAATGAGCAGTTCTTC	CSASVTGTGLIGNYNEQFF
.	TRBJ2-7	.	TRBV18	TGTGCCAGCTCACACGGACAGATCTACGAGCAGTACTTC	CASSHGQIYEQYF
.	TRBJ1-4	.	TRBV11-2	TGTGCCAGCAGCTTAGCTCTGAACAGGGAAAAGAATGAAAAACTGTTTTTT	CASSLALNREKNEKLFF
.	TRBJ2-2	few	TRBV5-1	TGCGCCAGCAGCTTGCTAGGGAGTGACGGGGAGCTGTTTTTT	CASSLLGSDGELFF
.	TRBJ2-3	few	TRBV7-2	TGTGCCAGCAGCTTAGCGGCCACCAGCACAGATACGCAGTATTTT	CASSLAATSTDTQYF
TRBD2	TRBJ2-1	.	TRBV4-3	TGCGCCAGCAGCCAAATGACTAGCGGGGCGTCCTACAATGAGCAGTTCTTC	CASSQMTSGASYNEQFF
.	TRBJ1-5	many	TRBV28	TGTGCCAGCAGTTCTGGGACAACCAGTATCAATCAGCCCCAGCATTTT	CASSSGTTSINQPQHF
.	TRBJ1-1	many	TRBV7-8	TGTGCCAGCAGCTTTAAGGGGTACACTGAAGCTTTCTTT	CASSFKGYTEAFF
.	TRBJ2-1	few	TRBV20-1	TGCAGTGCCCGTTTAGAGCCGAGCTCCTACAATGAGCAGTTCTTC	CSARLEPSSYNEQFF
.	TRBJ2-5	few	TRBV11-2	TGTGCCAGCAGCTTAGTCGGCAGTAAAGAGACCCAGTACTTC	CASSLVGSKETQYF
.	TRBJ2-3	many	TRBV4-3	TGCGCCAGCAGCCAAGATACTAACAGAGATACGCAGTATTTT	CASSQDTNRDTQYF
.	TRBJ1-2	few	TRBV5-1	TGCGCCAGCAGCGTTCGGGGAGCCTATGGCTACACCTTC	CASSVRGAYGYTF
.	TRBJ2-1	many	TRBV18	TGTGCCAGCTCACCCCCTAATTCGGGGTGGAATGAGCAGTTCTTC	CASSPPNSGWNEQFF
TRBD2	TRBJ2-7	.	TRBV3-1	TGTGCCAGCTGCCTTGGACTAGCGGGCCGATACGAGCAGTACTTC	CASCLGLAGRYEQYF
.	TRBJ2-3	few	TRBV20-1	TGCAGTGCTAGAGGGCCTCCCCTAAATACAGATACGCAGTATTTT	CSARGPPLNTDTQYF
TRBD2	TRBJ2-1	.	TRBV4-1	TGCGCCAGCAGCCAACTAGCGGGGAACAATGAGCAGTTCTTC	CASSQLAGNNEQFF
.	TRBJ1-1	many	TRBV5-6	TGTGCCAGCAGCTTGGACGGACCTGAAGCTTTCTTT	CASSLDGPEAFF
.	TRBJ2-1	few	TRBV5-4	TGTGCCAGCAGCTATAACAGGGCAGGTGAGCAGTTCTTC	CASSYNRAGEQFF
.	TRBJ2-5	.	TRBV9	TGTGCCAGCAGCGCCTCGGGACATGACCTAGAGACCCAGTACTTC	CASSASGHDLETQYF
.	TRBJ2-7	few	TRBV7-8	TGTGCCAGCAGCTTTTCAGGGCCCACCTACGAGCAGTACTTC	CASSFSGPTYEQYF
.	TRBJ2-7	.	TRBV11-2	TGTGCCAGCATCTTCCAGCTACACGATTCCTACGAGCAGTACTTC	CASIFQLHDSYEQYF
TRBD1	TRBJ2-1	many	TRBV24-1	TGTGCCACCAGTGACCCGGCCGGGACAGGGAGGGATGAGCAGTTCTTC	CATSDPAGTGRDEQFF
.	TRBJ2-7	.	TRBV29-1	TGCAGCGTTGGGCGGAGCACTAGCTCCTACGAGCAGTACTTC	CSVGRSTSSYEQYF
TRBD2	TRBJ2-3	once	TRBV7-9	TGTGCCAGCAGCGCCCCAGCGGGGGGGCCAGATACGCAGTATTTT	CASSAPAGGPDTQYF
.	TRBJ1-1	.	TRBV6-6	TGTGCCAGCAGTTCGGGAATGGGGAAAGCTTTCTTT	CASSSGMGKAFF
TRBD1	TRBJ2-2	.	TRBV14	TGTGCCAGCAGCCTACACAGGGGAAACACCGGGGAGCTGTTTTTT	CASSLHRGNTGELFF
.	TRBJ1-1	.	TRBV12-3/TRBV12-4	TGTGCCAGCCGTCTCGCGGGGGGCTCGTCTGAAGCTTTCTTT	CASRLAGGSSEAFF
.	TRBJ1-5	.	TRBV20-1	TGCAGTGCTAGTACCGGTAAAAATCAGCCCCAGCATTTT	CSASTGKNQPQHF
TRBD1	TRBJ2-2	.	TRBV4-2	TGTGCCAGCAGCCAAGTAACAGGGGACACCGGGGAGCTGTTTTTT	CASSQVTGDTGELFF
.	TRBJ2-7	.	TRBV5-1	TGCGCCAGCAGTACGACGGGCCCGGGCGAGCAGTACTTC	CASSTTGPGEQYF
.	TRBJ1-6	.	TRBV7-2	TGTGCCAGCAGAGTGGCCAGCGCCCTCCACTTT	CASRVASALHF
.	TRBJ1-5	.	TRBV7-6	TGTGTCAGCAGCTTAGGAAGGTATCAGCCCCAGCATTTT	CVSSLGRYQPQHF
.	TRBJ1-1	few	TRBV6-5	TGTGCCAGCAGTTACGAGGGGGGCATCACTGAAGCTTTCTTT	CASSYEGGITEAFF
.	TRBJ2-1	.	TRBV7-9	TGTGCCAGCAGCTTCGACACCAATGAGCAGTTCTTC	CASSFDTNEQFF
.	TRBJ1-2	many	TRBV3-1	TGTGCCAGCAGCCAATTCCTTACTCCTGGCTACACCTTC	CASSQFLTPGYTF
.	TRBJ2-3	.	TRBV5-1	TGCGCCAGCAGCCCAGGGGCCAGGGTGGCAGATACGCAGTATTTT	CASSPGARVADTQYF
TRBD1	TRBJ1-1	few	TRBV2	TGTGCCAGGACAGGGGACGGGACTGAAGCTTTCTTT	CARTGDGTEAFF
TRBD2	TRBJ2-1	.	TRBV29-1	TGCAGCGTTGACCGGGCGGGGGGGCCGAATGAGCAGTTCTTC	CSVDRAGGPNEQFF
.	TRBJ2-1	many	TRBV7-6	TGTGCCAGCAGCTTAGATGGGGACTCCTACAATGAGCAGTTCTTC	CASSLDGDSYNEQFF
.	TRBJ1-5	many	TRBV6-5	TGTGCCAGCAGTTCGGTCCAAGGATTGCAGCCCCAGCATTTT	CASSSVQGLQPQHF
.	TRBJ1-3	many	TRBV12-3/TRBV12-4	TGTGCCAGCAGTTTGGGTTTTGGAAACACCATATATTTT	CASSLGFGNTIYF
.	TRBJ1-5	.	TRBV19	TGTGCCAGTCAAAGGGGTGGGGGTCAGCCCCAGCATTTT	CASQRGGGQPQHF
.	TRBJ2-3	few	TRBV24-1	TGTGCCACAAAAAAGGGACGCGACGATACGCAGTATTTT	CATKKGRDDTQYF
.	TRBJ2-1	few	TRBV18	TGTGCCAGCTCACTTACAACAGGGCAGCAGTTCTTC	CASSLTTGQQFF
TRBD1	TRBJ1-5	.	TRBV28	TGTGCCAGCAGCAAGAAATTCCAGGGGGCTCGCGGTTATAGCAATCAGCCCCAGCATTTT	CASSKKFQGARGYSNQPQHF
.	TRBJ1-1	many	TRBV5-1	TGCGCCAGCAGCCCGGACTGGGGAGGGGAAGGCACTGAAGCTTTCTTT	CASSPDWGGEGTEAFF